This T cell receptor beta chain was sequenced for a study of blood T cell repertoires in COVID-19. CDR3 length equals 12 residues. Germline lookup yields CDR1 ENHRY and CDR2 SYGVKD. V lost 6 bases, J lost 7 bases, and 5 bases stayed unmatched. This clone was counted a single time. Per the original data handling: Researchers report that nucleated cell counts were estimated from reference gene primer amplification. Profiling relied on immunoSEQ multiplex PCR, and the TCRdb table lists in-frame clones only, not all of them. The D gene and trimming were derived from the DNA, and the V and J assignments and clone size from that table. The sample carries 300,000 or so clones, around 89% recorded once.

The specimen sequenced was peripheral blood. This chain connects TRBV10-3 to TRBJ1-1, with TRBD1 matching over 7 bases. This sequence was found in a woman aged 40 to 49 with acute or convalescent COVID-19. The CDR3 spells CAISTGEIEAFF. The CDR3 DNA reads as TGTGCCATCAGCACAGGGGAGATTGAAGCTTTCTTT.